This T cell receptor beta chain was sequenced in a study of STAT5B mutations in CD4+ large granular lymphocyte leukemia. Sequencing was performed with immunoSEQ multiplex PCR; in TCRdb, only in-frame clones are kept and a portion is missing. The sample lists around 43,000 clones; approximately 83% were seen once. This clone was counted once. The germline CDR1 and CDR2 sequences are SGHNT and YYREEE (reference sequence). The CDR3 has 12 residues. V gave up 0 bases and J gave up 10 bases, with 9 bases separating them. The receptor's source is a human donor in good health. The rearrangement uses TRBV5-4 and TRBJ2-3, with D perhaps given as TRBD1 or TRBD2 (5 bases each). Material: CD4+ T cells from blood buffy coats. CDR3 loop: CASSLGDRPQYF. The CDR3 bases are TGTGCCAGCAGCTTGGGGGACCGGCCGCAGTATTTT.